The 26 T cell receptor beta chains below all came from one sample that was sequenced in a study of regulatory T cells in long-lasting Graves disease. As for time point: newly diagnosed GD, antithyroid drugs for less than 3 months. PBMC-derived RNA was used for the TCR library. Sequencing libraries for TCR beta were prepared with iRepertoire HTBI primers and Arm-PCR of CDR3 regions. In TCRdb, the multiplex PCR reads were re-called with MiXCR into one record per CDR3 protein. The data show roughly 530,000 distinct CDR3 sequences, about 16% seen once. The same sample was also used in a study of T cells in Graves' hyperthyroidism and ophthalmopathy.

Material: peripheral blood mononuclear cells (PBMCs), obtained at new diagnosis, from a patient treated with antithyroid drugs. The source of these receptors is a woman in her forties or fifties with Graves disease.

This clonotype was seen repeatedly, ten times or more. The V call is TRBV29-1, the J call TRBJ2-1, with D perhaps being TRBD1 or TRBD2 (6 bases each). Germline V CDR1 and CDR2: SQVTM, ANQGSEA. The CDR3 has 15 amino acids. Trimming left V 8 bases short and J 6 bases short, with 23 bases between. Written as DNA, the CDR3 is TGCAGCTCCCAGACTAGGAGGGGGTCTGGCAATGAGCAGTTCTTC. Its protein product is CSSQTRRGSGNEQFF.

The chain couples TRBV19 to TRBJ1-2; 9 bases are shared with TRBD1. J was trimmed by 5 bases and V by 5 bases; bases with no gene match: 6. This CDR3 region has 14 residues. Germline V CDR1 and CDR2: LNHDA, SQIVND (reference sequence). CDR3 bases: TGTGCCAGTAGTTCCGGGACAGGGCCTTATGGCTACACCTTC. Translation: CASSSGTGPYGYTF. Filled out from reference TRBV19 and TRBJ1-2, the complete variable domain reads DGGITQSPKYLFRKEGQNVTLSCEQNLNHDAMYWYRQDPGQGLRLIYYSQIVNDFQKGDIAEGYSVSREKKESFPLTVTSAQKNPTAFYLCASSSGTGPYGYTFGSGTRLTVV.

This clonotype has ten or more counts. The rearrangement uses TRBV30 and TRBJ1-5; the D is unclear. The germline V and J ends were trimmed by 3 bases and 1 base, with 7 bases remaining between them. The CDR3 is made up of 13 amino acids. Germline-derived CDR1 and CDR2 are GTSNPN and SVGIG (reference sequence). The CDR3 here is CAWRAGSNQPQHF. CDR3 nucleotide sequence: TGTGCCTGGAGGGCTGGGAGCAATCAGCCCCAGCATTTT.

This clonotype showed up many times. The chain is built from TRBV7-8 and TRBJ1-5; D might be TRBD1 (6 bases). V dropped 5 bases and J dropped 0 bases, with 17 bases sitting between them. Per the germline V gene, CDR1 is SGHVS and CDR2 is FQNEAQ. This CDR3 region has 17 residues. This CDR3 is CASSLTPGQFSNQPQHF. The CDR3 nucleotides read TGTGCCAGCAGCCTCACCCCCGGACAGTTTAGCAATCAGCCCCAGCATTTT.

This clonotype was detected a few times. The CDR3 DNA sequence: TGCGCCAGCAGCGTGACAGGGGGCCAAGAGACCCAGTACTTC. Residues: CASSVTGGQETQYF. This chain connects TRBV5-1 to TRBJ2-5; 9 positions agree with TRBD1. The CDR3 totals 14 residues. CDR1 is SGHRS, CDR2 YFSETQ, per germline. Trimming cost V 4 bases and J 1 base; bases outside gene matches: 2.

In this sample, this clonotype turned up many times. The chain has TRBV12-3 or TRBV12-4 and TRBJ1-5; D not resolved. The V and J ends lost 5 bases and 5 bases respectively, with 10 bases between them. The CDR3 runs 13 residues. The CDR3 coding sequence is TGTGCCAGCAGTAAGCCCCCCGATCAGCCCCAGCATTTT. Translating it yields CASSKPPDQPQHF.

This clonotype was seen repeatedly, ten times or more. This chain joins TRBV30 and TRBJ1-5, with a possible D match to TRBD1 (6 bases). The germline V and J ends were trimmed by 3 bases and 3 bases, with 12 bases remaining between them. The germline V gene has CDR1 GTSNPN and CDR2 SVGIG (reference sequence). The CDR3 length is 14 residues. The CDR3 spells CAWRRGETNQPQHF. CDR3 bases: TGTGCCTGGAGAAGGGGGGAGACCAATCAGCCCCAGCATTTT.

In this sample, this clonotype turned up many times. The junction differs from germline at one of its ends, possibly a read error. This chain connects TRBV12-3 or TRBV12-4 to TRBJ2-3, with D unresolved. The CDR3 has 13 residues. CDR3 nucleotides: TGTGCCAACAGTCGGCCCATCCCGGATACGCAGTATTTT. Translated: CANSRPIPDTQYF.

Many counts were recorded for this clonotype. The genes are TRBV29-1 and TRBJ1-1; no clear D. The germline V and J ends were trimmed by 2 bases and 7 bases, with 14 bases remaining between them. Per germline, CDR1 SQVTM and CDR2 ANQGSEA. The CDR3 length is 13 residues. The CDR3 DNA reads TGCAGCGTTGAACTTTTTGGATTAGGTGAAGCTTTCTTT. As protein: CSVELFGLGEAFF.

The rearrangement joins TRBV7-9 to TRBJ2-5; 9 bases align to TRBD2. The CDR3 covers 15 residues. Unmatched junction bases numbered 4, after V lost 1 base and J lost 4 bases. Germline lookup yields CDR1 SEHNR and CDR2 FQNEAQ (reference sequence). DNA of the CDR3: TGTGCCAGCAGCTTAGTGCTAGCGGGGCTAGAGACCCAGTACTTC. This gives the protein CASSLVLAGLETQYF.

At least ten counts were recorded for this clonotype. The rearrangement uses TRBV2 and TRBJ2-4; D is perhaps TRBD1 (6 bases). Trimming left V 7 bases short and J 0 bases short, with 13 bases between. CDR1 and CDR2 from the germline V gene are SNHLY and FYNNEI. The CDR3 totals 15 residues. CDR3 DNA sequence: TGTGCCAGCAACCTGGGGGCTTTAGCCAAAAACATTCAGTACTTC. Its translation: CASNLGALAKNIQYF.

This clonotype was recorded at least ten times. The genes are TRBV5-1 and TRBJ2-5; TRBD2 is a possible D gene (6 bases). This CDR3 has 15 residues. CDR1 and CDR2 (germline): SGHRS, YFSETQ. The ends were cut back, 0 bases at V and 2 bases at J, with 11 bases in the middle. The CDR3 nucleotides read TGCGCCAGCAGCTTGGGGGGTAGCGGACAAGAGACCCAGTACTTC. Protein sequence: CASSLGGSGQETQYF.

The chain has TRBV7-9 and TRBJ2-3; D not certain. Germline V lookup: CDR1 SEHNR, CDR2 FQNEAQ (reference sequence). The CDR3 consists of 13 residues. Between the trimmed V and J ends, which lost 5 bases and 4 bases, there was a span of 10 bases. The CDR3 spells CASSPTRADTQYF. The CDR3 DNA reads as TGTGCCAGCAGCCCAACACGCGCAGATACGCAGTATTTT. Filled out from reference TRBV7-9 and TRBJ2-3, the complete variable domain reads DTGVSQNPRHKITKRGQNVTFRCDPISEHNRLYWYRQTLGQGPEFLTYFQNEAQLEKSRLLSDRFSAERPKGSFSTLEIQRTEQGDSAMYLCASSPTRADTQYFGPGTRLTVL.

This chain uses TRBV30 with TRBJ1-3, with D possibly being TRBD1 (5 bases). CDR1 GTSNPN and CDR2 SVGIG come from the germline V gene (reference sequence). V dropped 0 bases and J dropped 4 bases, with 10 bases sitting between them. CDR3 length: 14 residues. For the CDR3, the DNA is TGTGCCTGGAGTGTAACGACAGTGGGAAACACCATATATTTT. Encoded protein: CAWSVTTVGNTIYF.

This chain connects TRBV5-6 to TRBJ1-4; D gene ambiguous. Germline V gene sequence: CDR1 SGHDT, CDR2 YYEEEE. V was clipped by 4 bases and J by 0 bases, with 16 bases between them. CDR3 length equals 17 residues. The CDR3 DNA follows: TGTGCCAGCAGCCTTGTAGGTGCGGGATCAACTAATGAAAAACTGTTTTTT. This translates into CASSLVGAGSTNEKLFF.

This clonotype was detected ten times or more. The chain links TRBV20-1 to TRBJ1-5, with 7 bases lining up with TRBD1. From germline, CDR1 is DFQATT and CDR2 SNEGSKA (reference sequence). J gave up 2 bases and V 4 bases, and 2 bases lay outside the gene matches. The CDR3 length is 13 residues. The CDR3 sequence: CSANQGGNQPQHF. The CDR3 nucleotides read TGCAGTGCTAACCAGGGGGGCAATCAGCCCCAGCATTTT.

This clonotype was found a few times. The V and J genes are TRBV20-1 and TRBJ2-7; tentative D call: TRBD1 (6 bases). The CDR3 sequence is 14 residues long. Germline assignment: CDR1 DFQATT and CDR2 SNEGSKA (reference sequence). The V and J ends lost 2 bases and 2 bases respectively, with 13 bases between them. The CDR3 loop is CSARRAGTTYEQYF. CDR3 DNA sequence: TGCAGTGCTAGAAGGGCAGGGACAACCTACGAGCAGTACTTC.

This chain links TRBV7-2 with TRBJ2-1, with 8 bases identical to TRBD2. Germline V lookup: CDR1 SGHTA, CDR2 FQGNSA. V lost 2 bases and J lost 8; bases outside the gene matches: 8. This CDR3 is built from 15 residues. The DNA of the CDR3 is TGTGCCAGCAGCTTACAGAAGACTAGCGTTGATGAGCAGTTCTTC. It specifies CASSLQKTSVDEQFF.

This clonotype was found many times. This rearrangement joins TRBV12-3 or TRBV12-4 to TRBJ1-3; TRBD1 is a possible D gene (6 bases). This CDR3 spans 16 amino acids. Deletions cut 3 bases from V and 0 bases from J, with 12 bases between. The DNA for the CDR3 is TGTGCCAGCAGTTTCACCCAGGGGAGCTCTGGAAACACCATATATTTT. Translated: CASSFTQGSSGNTIYF.

This chain joins TRBV7-9 and TRBJ2-3; TRBD2 aligns across 10 bases. V lost 5 bases, J lost 2 bases, and 4 bases stayed unmatched. Germline V gene sequence: CDR1 SEHNR, CDR2 FQNEAQ (reference sequence). This CDR3 spans 15 amino acids. The CDR3: CASSQLAGLTDTQYF. As DNA, the CDR3 is TGTGCCAGCAGCCAACTAGCGGGGCTCACAGATACGCAGTATTTT. The entire variable domain, with the rest obtained from reference TRBV7-9 and TRBJ2-3, is as follows: DTGVSQNPRHKITKRGQNVTFRCDPISEHNRLYWYRQTLGQGPEFLTYFQNEAQLEKSRLLSDRFSAERPKGSFSTLEIQRTEQGDSAMYLCASSQLAGLTDTQYFGPGTRLTVL.

The chain has TRBV5-1 and TRBJ2-5; D not certain. The V gene lost 3 bases and the J gene lost 4 bases, with 10 bases spanning the gap. The germline gives CDR1 SGHRS, CDR2 YFSETQ. This CDR3 has 13 amino acids. This CDR3 reads CASSSLSRETQYF. CDR3 nucleotides: TGCGCCAGCAGCTCTCTTTCTCGAGAGACCCAGTACTTC.

Here the CDR3 DNA reads TGTGCCAGCAGACCTCCGGACAGGGGGTGGGGCACTGAAGCTTTCTTT. It translates to CASRPPDRGWGTEAFF. V gene TRBV12-3 or TRBV12-4 combines with J gene TRBJ1-1; TRBD1 matches 10 bases. The V and J ends lost 6 bases and 4 bases, in that order; junction bases with no gene match: 11. This CDR3 is built from 16 residues.

In this sample, this clonotype turned up many times. The chain links TRBV9 to TRBJ1-1; D not resolved. This CDR3 is 14 amino acids long. V lost 3 bases, J lost 6 bases, and 15 bases lay in between. Germline values: CDR1 SGDLS, CDR2 YYNGEE. CDR3 DNA: TGTGCCAGCAGCGACGGCGGCAGTGGGGCTGAAGCTTTCTTT. Its protein product is CASSDGGSGAEAFF.

This clonotype was found a few times. This sequence joins TRBV5-1 and TRBJ2-7; D gene ambiguous. V was cut by 3 bases and J by 6 bases, with 13 bases left in between. Germline V gene sequence: CDR1 SGHRS, CDR2 YFSETQ. The CDR3 runs to 13 residues. The CDR3 DNA reads as TGCGCCAGCAGCTCCCCCCCTGTCGGCGAGCAGTACTTC. Encoded protein: CASSSPPVGEQYF.

This clonotype has only a few counts. This chain links TRBV19 with TRBJ1-2, with D unclear. With 7 bases removed from V and 3 bases from J, the gap between germline ends came to 12 bases. CDR1 is LNHDA and CDR2 is SQIVND in the germline V gene (reference sequence). This CDR3 region has 13 residues. Here the CDR3 reads CASNLEGYYGYTF. CDR3 coding DNA: TGTGCCAGTAACTTAGAGGGCTACTATGGCTACACCTTC.

This clonotype has at least ten counts. The chain joins TRBV2 to TRBJ1-4; TRBD1 might be the D (6 bases). Trimming pared 11 bases from V and 4 bases from J, leaving 11 bases between. Germline-derived CDR1 and CDR2 are SNHLY and FYNNEI. The length of the CDR3 is 12 residues. Here the CDR3 reads CAARGLNEKLFF. As DNA, the CDR3 is TGTGCCGCCCGGGGGCTTAATGAAAAACTGTTTTTT.